The clone carrying this T cell receptor beta chain was recorded only once. Its antigen is not identified. Some clones are missing from TCRdb's copy, which holds only in-frame ones; the method was immunoSEQ multiplex PCR. This table holds approximately 49,000 clones, around 95% found once. Germline CDR1 reads LNHNV; CDR2 reads YYDKDF (reference sequence). V was trimmed by 0 bases and J by 5 bases, leaving 7 bases between them. The CDR3 covers 14 residues. This sample was taken from a study of graft-versus-host responses after intestinal transplantation. Whole-study context: Transplant types were multivisceral, liver-intestinal, or isolated intestinal.

Study results and limitations: Within the allografts of patients who had graft-donor T cell macrochimerism, graft-versus-host to host-versus-graft clonal ratios were high. There were GvH clones found in recipient marrow, and some of them appeared first in ileum or blood. The highest levels of circulating GvH clones went along with early declines in HvG clones after transplant.

This sample comprised unstimulated CD8+ T cells sorted from spleen or lymph node cells, obtained before transplant. The clonotype comes from a human donor who was the organ donor for an intestinal transplant. V usage is TRBV15 and J usage is TRBJ2-2; D remains ambiguous. The CDR3 bases are TGTGCCACCAGCAGAGAACGAGGAACCGGGGAGCTGTTTTTT. This codes for CATSRERGTGELFF.